A selection of T cell receptor beta chains follows, all from one sample in a study of shared clonotypes between healthy human individuals. The data were produced by immunoSEQ multiplex PCR, yet TCRdb's version contains in-frame clones alone and is incomplete. The sample shows around 1.9 million clones, 90% to 95% of them seen only once. The sample was naive CD8+ T cells from PBMCs. All receptors come from a man aged 18 to 35 in good health. Some clones in this sample may be carry-over from other donors' samples. Both conserved end residues are part of each CDR3. The D gene is left open where the match is weak. Rows may omit the clone size; those that give it use once, few, many or a size class.

J gene: TRBJ2-7; D gene: .; clone size: .; V gene: TRBV7-9; CDR3 protein: CASSSTRDLMNEQYF; CDR3 DNA: TGTGCCAGCAGCTCAACACGCGACCTCATGAACGAGCAGTACTTC
J gene: TRBJ1-2; D gene: TRBD1; clone size: .; V gene: TRBV7-9; CDR3 protein: CASSETGTEDYGYTF; CDR3 DNA: TGTGCCAGCAGCGAGACCGGGACAGAAGACTATGGCTACACCTTC
J gene: TRBJ2-7; D gene: TRBD1; clone size: .; V gene: TRBV4-2; CDR3 protein: CASSQATDRVYEQYF; CDR3 DNA: TGTGCCAGCAGCCAAGCAACAGACAGGGTGTACGAGCAGTACTTC
J gene: TRBJ2-5; D gene: .; clone size: .; V gene: TRBV6-1; CDR3 protein: CASSESSRYYIQETQYF; CDR3 DNA: TGTGCCAGCAGTGAATCATCCAGATACTATATACAAGAGACCCAGTACTTC
J gene: TRBJ2-5; D gene: .; clone size: .; V gene: TRBV7-2; CDR3 protein: CASSYNPGLETQYF; CDR3 DNA: TGTGCCAGCAGCTACAACCCAGGGTTGGAGACCCAGTACTTC
J gene: TRBJ2-7; D gene: .; clone size: once; V gene: TRBV7-6; CDR3 protein: CASSLAGQNFASEQYF; CDR3 DNA: TGTGCCAGCAGCTTAGCGGGACAAAATTTCGCGAGTGAGCAGTACTTC
J gene: TRBJ1-5; D gene: TRBD1; clone size: .; V gene: TRBV2; CDR3 protein: CASRVTGMGQPQHF; CDR3 DNA: TGTGCCAGCAGAGTGACAGGGATGGGTCAGCCCCAGCATTTT
J gene: TRBJ2-3; D gene: .; clone size: .; V gene: TRBV7-9; CDR3 protein: CASRVGSTDTQYF; CDR3 DNA: TGTGCCAGCAGGGTGGGGAGCACAGATACGCAGTATTTT
J gene: TRBJ1-1; D gene: TRBD1; clone size: .; V gene: TRBV25-1; CDR3 protein: CASSEGQGQSTEAFF; CDR3 DNA: TGTGCCAGCAGTGAAGGACAGGGGCAGAGCACTGAAGCTTTCTTT
J gene: TRBJ2-2; D gene: .; clone size: .; V gene: TRBV15; CDR3 protein: CATSQGTGTGELFF; CDR3 DNA: TGTGCCACCAGCCAGGGTACGGGGACCGGGGAGCTGTTTTTT
J gene: TRBJ1-1; D gene: .; clone size: .; V gene: TRBV4-1; CDR3 protein: CASSPRGIVEAFF; CDR3 DNA: TGCGCCAGCAGCCCCCGAGGGATAGTTGAAGCTTTCTTT
J gene: TRBJ2-7; D gene: .; clone size: .; V gene: TRBV9; CDR3 protein: CASSVGWGAYEQYF; CDR3 DNA: TGTGCCAGCAGCGTAGGATGGGGGGCTTACGAGCAGTACTTC
J gene: TRBJ2-1; D gene: .; clone size: .; V gene: TRBV5-4; CDR3 protein: CASRAVGEGLFNEQFF; CDR3 DNA: TGTGCCAGCCGTGCGGTCGGCGAGGGTCTATTCAATGAGCAGTTCTTC
J gene: TRBJ2-1; D gene: .; clone size: .; V gene: TRBV5-1; CDR3 protein: CASSLARLGPYNEQFF; CDR3 DNA: TGCGCCAGCAGCTTGGCCAGACTAGGACCCTACAATGAGCAGTTCTTC
J gene: TRBJ1-4; D gene: TRBD1; clone size: .; V gene: TRBV9; CDR3 protein: CASSAGQGGEKLFF; CDR3 DNA: TGTGCCAGCAGCGCCGGACAGGGAGGGGAAAAACTGTTTTTT
J gene: TRBJ2-4; D gene: TRBD2; clone size: .; V gene: TRBV29-1; CDR3 protein: CSVEGVLAGKNIQYF; CDR3 DNA: TGCAGCGTTGAAGGGGTTCTAGCGGGCAAAAACATTCAGTACTTC
J gene: TRBJ1-1; D gene: .; clone size: few; V gene: TRBV11-2; CDR3 protein: CASSLVEGLGTEAFF; CDR3 DNA: TGTGCCAGCAGCTTAGTAGAGGGGCTAGGCACTGAAGCTTTCTTT
J gene: TRBJ2-1; D gene: TRBD1; clone size: .; V gene: TRBV11-2; CDR3 protein: CASSLGDRGFHNEQFF; CDR3 DNA: TGTGCCAGCAGCTTAGGGGACAGGGGCTTTCACAATGAGCAGTTCTTC
J gene: TRBJ2-4; D gene: .; clone size: .; V gene: TRBV5-5; CDR3 protein: CASSSWAPPGNIQYF; CDR3 DNA: TGTGCCAGCAGCTCCTGGGCACCTCCGGGGAACATTCAGTACTTC
J gene: TRBJ1-1; D gene: TRBD1; clone size: .; V gene: TRBV9; CDR3 protein: CASSAHPGGTEAFF; CDR3 DNA: TGTGCCAGCAGCGCCCATCCAGGGGGGACTGAAGCTTTCTTT
J gene: TRBJ2-1; D gene: .; clone size: .; V gene: TRBV28; CDR3 protein: CASSYIRGNEQFF; CDR3 DNA: TGTGCCAGCAGCTATATCCGGGGCAATGAGCAGTTCTTC
J gene: TRBJ1-3; D gene: TRBD1; clone size: .; V gene: TRBV7-6; CDR3 protein: CASSENRGPSSGNTIYF; CDR3 DNA: TGTGCCAGCAGCGAGAACAGGGGGCCCAGCTCTGGAAACACCATATATTTT
J gene: TRBJ1-5; D gene: .; clone size: .; V gene: TRBV12-2; CDR3 protein: CASRSGGSGGTSNQPQHF; CDR3 DNA: TGTGCAAGTCGCTCAGGGGGATCGGGGGGCACGAGCAATCAGCCCCAGCATTTT
J gene: TRBJ1-4; D gene: .; clone size: .; V gene: TRBV6-1; CDR3 protein: CASRGPFEKLFF; CDR3 DNA: TGTGCCAGCAGGGGACCTTTTGAAAAACTGTTTTTT
J gene: TRBJ2-7; D gene: .; clone size: .; V gene: TRBV27; CDR3 protein: CASSSSYTGLSYEQYF; CDR3 DNA: TGTGCCAGCAGTTCTTCATACACGGGCTTATCCTACGAGCAGTACTTC
J gene: TRBJ2-7; D gene: .; clone size: .; V gene: TRBV7-6; CDR3 protein: CASSLDRRYEQYF; CDR3 DNA: TGTGCCAGCAGCTTAGACAGAAGATACGAGCAGTACTTC
J gene: TRBJ1-1; D gene: .; clone size: once; V gene: TRBV7-6; CDR3 protein: CASSPRGDAFF; CDR3 DNA: TGTGCCAGCAGCCCCCGGGGAGACGCTTTCTTT
J gene: TRBJ2-7; D gene: .; clone size: .; V gene: TRBV4-1; CDR3 protein: CASSEDGRVYEQYF; CDR3 DNA: TGCGCCAGCAGCGAGGACGGCAGGGTCTACGAGCAGTACTTC
J gene: TRBJ2-7; D gene: .; clone size: .; V gene: TRBV6-1; CDR3 protein: CASTEWDTYYEQYF; CDR3 DNA: TGTGCCAGCACTGAGTGGGACACCTACTACGAGCAGTACTTC
J gene: TRBJ2-7; D gene: .; clone size: .; V gene: TRBV6-5; CDR3 protein: CASSLADTYEQYF; CDR3 DNA: TGTGCCAGCAGCCTAGCCGATACCTACGAGCAGTACTTC
J gene: TRBJ1-1; D gene: .; clone size: once; V gene: TRBV28; CDR3 protein: CASSFYIGSSEAFF; CDR3 DNA: TGTGCCAGCAGTTTCTATATCGGGTCCAGTGAAGCTTTCTTT
J gene: TRBJ1-2; D gene: .; clone size: few; V gene: TRBV28; CDR3 protein: CASRRPDYGYTF; CDR3 DNA: TGTGCCAGCAGACGGCCGGACTATGGCTACACCTTC
J gene: TRBJ2-5; D gene: .; clone size: .; V gene: TRBV5-5; CDR3 protein: CASSFFPSRETQYF; CDR3 DNA: TGTGCCAGCAGCTTTTTCCCTAGCAGGGAGACCCAGTACTTC
J gene: TRBJ2-3; D gene: TRBD1; clone size: .; V gene: TRBV10-1; CDR3 protein: CASSESGTARDTQYF; CDR3 DNA: TGCGCCAGCAGTGAGTCCGGGACAGCCCGAGATACGCAGTATTTT
J gene: TRBJ2-1; D gene: .; clone size: .; V gene: TRBV4-1; CDR3 protein: CASSQGPPGAEDYNEQFF; CDR3 DNA: TGCGCCAGCAGCCAAGGCCCCCCTGGGGCGGAGGACTACAATGAGCAGTTCTTC
J gene: TRBJ2-1; D gene: .; clone size: .; V gene: TRBV9; CDR3 protein: CASSVAGARPNEQFF; CDR3 DNA: TGTGCCAGCAGCGTAGCCGGAGCACGTCCCAATGAGCAGTTCTTC
J gene: TRBJ1-1; D gene: TRBD1; clone size: .; V gene: TRBV27; CDR3 protein: CASSWGQFTEAFF; CDR3 DNA: TGTGCCAGCAGCTGGGGACAGTTCACTGAAGCTTTCTTT
J gene: TRBJ2-1; D gene: .; clone size: .; V gene: TRBV19; CDR3 protein: CASSIKGGPSYNEQFF; CDR3 DNA: TGTGCCAGTAGTATAAAGGGAGGCCCTTCCTACAATGAGCAGTTCTTC
J gene: TRBJ2-7; D gene: TRBD2; clone size: .; V gene: TRBV6-5; CDR3 protein: CASSQIAGGLHEQYF; CDR3 DNA: TGTGCCAGCAGTCAGATAGCGGGAGGGCTACACGAGCAGTACTTC
J gene: TRBJ2-1; D gene: TRBD2; clone size: .; V gene: TRBV7-9; CDR3 protein: CASSSLGGTSGSSYNEQFF; CDR3 DNA: TGTGCCAGCAGCTCATTAGGGGGGACTAGCGGGAGCTCCTACAATGAGCAGTTCTTC
J gene: TRBJ1-3; D gene: .; clone size: .; V gene: TRBV19; CDR3 protein: CASSRVQFGNTIYF; CDR3 DNA: TGTGCCAGTAGTAGAGTACAGTTTGGAAACACCATATATTTT
J gene: TRBJ1-5; D gene: .; clone size: .; V gene: TRBV15; CDR3 protein: CATSRDPDRRNQPQHF; CDR3 DNA: TGTGCCACCAGCAGAGACCCGGACAGAAGAAATCAGCCCCAGCATTTT